The 18 T cell receptor beta chains listed next were all sequenced from one sample in a study of blood T cell repertoires in COVID-19. The protocol was immunoSEQ multiplex PCR, while the TCRdb copy is restricted to in-frame clones and leaves out a portion. The table shows more than 300,000 clones, with around 87% occurring only once. Sequencing was performed on peripheral blood. All receptors derive from a woman aged 30 to 39 with COVID-19, enrolled during active disease.

This rearrangement joins TRBV20-1 to TRBJ2-7, with a possible D match to TRBD2 (5 bases). V was cut by 6 bases and J by 4 bases, with 10 bases left in between. The germline gives CDR1 DFQATT, CDR2 SNEGSKA (reference sequence). The CDR3 has 11 amino acids. CDR3 in DNA: TGCAGTGCAGGACTGGGATACGAGCAGTACTTC. Translation gives CSAGLGYEQYF.

The chain combines TRBV7-2 with TRBJ1-5; 8 bases map to TRBD1. V shed 4 bases, J shed 3 bases, and the junction held 8 bases outside the gene matches. This CDR3 region has 16 residues. Germline V gives CDR1 SGHTA, CDR2 FQGNSA. As DNA, the CDR3 is TGTGCCAGCAGCTCGTCAGAGGACAGGGTCAATCAGCCCCAGCATTTT. Protein: CASSSSEDRVNQPQHF.

The genes are TRBV2 and TRBJ2-1; 9 nucleotides align to TRBD1. This CDR3 region has 12 residues. The V gene's germline CDR1 is SNHLY and CDR2 FYNNEI. The V segment lost 6 bases and the J segment 7 bases; nucleotides outside the gene matches: 1. The CDR3 is CASRTGGNEQFF. In DNA form, the CDR3 reads TGTGCCAGCAGGACAGGGGGAAATGAGCAGTTCTTC.

The J gene is TRBJ1-1, the V gene TRBV19; unclear D gene. This CDR3 contains 14 residues. CDR1 LNHDA and CDR2 SQIVND come from the germline V gene (reference sequence). Trimming cost V 3 bases and J 10 bases, with 18 bases left between them. CDR3 coding DNA: TGTGCCAGTAGTATGAACGAGGGCGGTTGGGCAGCTTTCTTT. This encodes CASSMNEGGWAAFF.

V usage is TRBV4-3 and J usage is TRBJ2-1, with TRBD2 identical over 7 bases. There are 14 residues in the CDR3. Trimming took 4 bases from V and 14 from J; bases not matched to a gene: 14. From germline, CDR1 is LGHNA and CDR2 YSLEER. The CDR3 nucleotides read TGCGCCAGCAGCCTAGCCGGGGCAAGCGGGATGAAGTTCTTC. Encoded protein: CASSLAGASGMKFF.

The rearrangement uses TRBV19 and TRBJ1-5, with TRBD1 matching over 8 bases. The CDR3 has 17 residues. The V gene's germline CDR1 is LNHDA and CDR2 SQIVND (reference sequence). Trimming cost V 2 bases and J 4 bases; bases outside gene matches: 10. This CDR3 is CASSILTGTGVNQPQHF. The CDR3 coding sequence is TGTGCCAGTAGTATACTGACCGGGACAGGAGTGAATCAGCCCCAGCATTTT.

The gene calls are TRBV6-2 or TRBV6-3 and TRBJ1-2; the D gene is possibly TRBD1 (5 bases). The V end lost 2 bases, the J end lost 5 bases, and 15 bases lay between the germline ends. Germline CDR1 is MNHEY and CDR2 is SVGEGT. The CDR3 consists of 15 residues. CDR3 protein: CASSYPLSGRYGYTF. The DNA for the CDR3 is TGTGCCAGCAGTTACCCTCTCTCAGGGCGGTATGGCTACACCTTC.

J is TRBJ1-2 and V is TRBV5-1; D ambiguous. The V and J ends lost 2 bases and 8 bases respectively, with 16 bases between them. The CDR3 is made up of 14 amino acids. CDR1 is SGHRS, CDR2 YFSETQ, per germline. This CDR3 is CASSFNGLTRGYTF. Written as DNA, the CDR3 is TGCGCCAGCAGCTTTAACGGCCTCACGCGGGGCTACACCTTC.

V gene TRBV7-6 combines with J gene TRBJ2-7, with 8 bases lining up with TRBD1. The CDR3 has 15 residues. The germline V gene encodes CDR1 SGHVS and CDR2 FNYEAQ. V lost 0 bases, J lost 4 bases, and 5 bases stayed unmatched. CDR3 sequence: CASSLAGQGEYEQYF. The CDR3, as DNA: TGTGCCAGCAGCTTAGCCGGACAGGGTGAATACGAGCAGTACTTC.

The rearrangement uses TRBV4-1 and TRBJ2-5, with D possibly being TRBD1 (5 bases). With 4 bases removed from V and 4 bases from J, the gap between germline ends came to 19 bases. Germline CDR1 reads MGHRA; CDR2 reads YSYEKL. The CDR3 runs to 16 residues. CDR3 nucleotide sequence: TGCGCCAGCAGCCCCAGGTGGACACAGGTGGGAGAGACCCAGTACTTC. It codes for CASSPRWTQVGETQYF.

The chain couples TRBV2 to TRBJ2-7; 8 bases line up with TRBD1. The CDR3 sequence is 14 residues long. Germline-derived CDR1 and CDR2 are SNHLY and FYNNEI. Trimming at V came to 6 bases and at J to 2 bases, leaving 6 bases not matched to a gene. CDR3 in DNA: TGTGCCAGCAGACAGGGGGGTAGTGCCTACGAGCAGTACTTC. Translated, it gives CASRQGGSAYEQYF.

The rearrangement uses TRBV7-3 and TRBJ2-3; no definite D call. The CDR3 has 14 amino acids. V dropped 5 bases and J dropped 4 bases, with 13 bases sitting between them. The germline gives CDR1 SGHTA, CDR2 FQGTGA. CDR3 DNA sequence: TGTGCCAGCAGCCGGAGTGGAGTCGCAGATACGCAGTATTTT. Translated: CASSRSGVADTQYF.

This rearrangement joins TRBV5-1 to TRBJ2-5; TRBD2 agrees at 13 bases. The junction had 6 bases not matched to a gene; V was cut back by 4 bases and J by 3 bases. This CDR3 is built from 16 residues. Looked up from germline, CDR1 is SGHRS and CDR2 is YFSETQ. This chain's CDR3 is CASSGRTSGREETQYF. CDR3 sequence (DNA): TGCGCCAGCAGCGGGCGGACTAGCGGGAGAGAAGAGACCCAGTACTTC.

The chain links TRBV7-9 to TRBJ2-2; 8 bases agree with TRBD2. Per germline, CDR1 SEHNR and CDR2 FQNEAQ (reference sequence). The CDR3 has 15 residues. Trimming removed 1 base from V and 6 bases from J; junction bases left unmatched: 4. CDR3: CASSLEAGAAGELFF. Written as DNA, the CDR3 is TGTGCCAGCAGCTTAGAAGCGGGAGCCGCCGGGGAGCTGTTTTTT.

The chain uses TRBV28 and TRBJ1-2; 8 bases line up with TRBD1. Germline V gives CDR1 MDHEN, CDR2 SYDVKM. The CDR3 sequence is 13 residues long. Unmatched junction bases numbered 3, after V lost 2 bases and J lost 7 bases. The CDR3 spells CASSLPGGFGYTF. The CDR3 DNA reads TGTGCCAGCAGTTTACCAGGGGGCTTTGGCTACACCTTC.

This chain uses TRBV19 with TRBJ2-7; maybe TRBD1 (6 bases). CDR3 length: 13 amino acids. Germline V CDR1 and CDR2: LNHDA, SQIVND (reference sequence). The V end was cut by 5 bases, the J end by 4 bases, with 12 bases between. The CDR3: CASSPGQIYEQYF. The CDR3, as DNA: TGTGCCAGTAGTCCGGGACAAATTTACGAGCAGTACTTC. Looking up the rest from reference TRBV19 and TRBJ2-7 gives the full variable domain: DGGITQSPKYLFRKEGQNVTLSCEQNLNHDAMYWYRQDPGQGLRLIYYSQIVNDFQKGDIAEGYSVSREKKESFPLTVTSAQKNPTAFYLCASSPGQIYEQYFGPGTRLTVT.

The chain joins TRBV5-5 to TRBJ2-5; 10 nucleotides match TRBD2. CDR3 length: 13 residues. V was pared by 4 bases and J by 4 bases, with 1 base of the junction left unmatched. Germline V lookup: CDR1 SGHKS, CDR2 YYEKEE (reference sequence). The CDR3 loop reads CASSIAGGETQYF. For the CDR3, the DNA is TGTGCCAGCAGCATAGCGGGAGGAGAGACCCAGTACTTC.

The chain combines TRBV11-2 with TRBJ2-1; tentatively, D is TRBD2 (5 bases). This CDR3 is 13 amino acids long. CDR1 is SGHAT and CDR2 is FQNNGV in the germline V gene. V dropped 5 bases and J dropped 7 bases, with 12 bases sitting between them. The DNA for the CDR3 is TGTGCCAGCAGCCCCCCCGGGGAAAATGAGCAGTTCTTC. It translates to CASSPPGENEQFF. The whole variable domain, remainder taken from reference TRBV11-2 and TRBJ2-1, is EAGVAQSPRYKIIEKRQSVAFWCNPISGHATLYWYQQILGQGPKLLIQFQNNGVVDDSQLPKDRFSAERLKGVDSTLKIQPAKLEDSAVYLCASSPPGENEQFFGPGTRLTVL.